Following are 24 T cell receptor beta chains from one sample sequenced in a study of regulatory T cells in long-lasting Graves disease. CDR3 regions were amplified by Arm-PCR using iRepertoire HTBI primers to build TCR beta libraries. One entry per CDR3 protein, called by TCRdb with MiXCR from the multiplex PCR reads. The repertoire holds roughly 300,000 distinct CDR3 sequences, with around 20% as singletons. Time point given: persistent/refractory GD, antithyroid drugs over 5 years with positive TRAb. PBMC-derived RNA was used for the TCR library. Sequencing used peripheral blood mononuclear cells (PBMCs), obtained when the disease was refractory, from a patient treated with antithyroid drugs. Receptors were obtained from a female donor with Graves disease.

This clonotype has ten or more counts. The V gene is TRBV11-3, the J gene TRBJ2-1; D may be TRBD2 (6 bases). Germline V lookup: CDR1 SGHNT, CDR2 YENEEA. This CDR3 is 13 amino acids long. Trimming removed 2 bases from V and 5 bases from J, with 7 bases in between. The CDR3 spells CASSLWGDNEQFF. CDR3 DNA sequence: TGTGCCAGCAGCTTATGGGGGGACAATGAGCAGTTCTTC.

Note on this clonotype: A read error may explain this, as a much larger clone is one base away. The chain joins TRBV6-2 or TRBV6-3 to TRBJ1-2; tentatively, D is TRBD1 (6 bases). The CDR3 length is 15 residues. Germline CDR1 and CDR2: MNHEY and SVGEGT. CDR3 loop: CASSYSNTGNYGYAF. The CDR3 nucleotides read TGTGCCAGCAGTTACTCGAATACAGGGAACTATGGCTACGCCTTC.

This clonotype occurred many times. V is TRBV20-1 and J is TRBJ2-5, with 10 positions matching TRBD2. V lost 4 bases and J lost 5; bases outside the gene matches: 10. The CDR3 totals 15 residues. The germline CDR1 and CDR2 sequences are DFQATT and SNEGSKA (reference sequence). The CDR3 here is CSAIGGAGGAETQYF. CDR3 bases: TGCAGTGCTATCGGCGGAGCGGGGGGGGCGGAGACCCAGTACTTC.

CDR3 DNA: TGTGCCATCGGAGCTGGGGCGGGCAATGAGCAGTTCTTC. The encoded protein is CAIGAGAGNEQFF. The chain couples TRBV10-3 to TRBJ2-1, with D perhaps given as TRBD1 or TRBD2 (5 bases each). Germline V gives CDR1 ENHRY, CDR2 SYGVKD. The CDR3 contains 13 residues. Trimming removed 8 bases from V and 6 bases from J, with 14 bases in between.

This clonotype was seen a few times. This chain links TRBV6-5 with TRBJ1-5; D is possibly TRBD1 (6 bases). Looked up from germline, CDR1 is MNHEY and CDR2 is SVGAGI. The CDR3 runs to 14 residues. V dropped 4 bases and J dropped 5 bases, with 12 bases sitting between them. The CDR3 reads CASSLNRDYQPQHF. DNA for the CDR3: TGTGCCAGCAGTTTGAACAGGGACTATCAGCCCCAGCATTTT.

The chain carries TRBV29-1 and TRBJ1-2; maybe TRBD1 (5 bases). Germline CDR1 is SQVTM and CDR2 is ANQGSEA. The CDR3 totals 12 residues. Trimming took 6 bases from V and 12 from J, leaving 20 bases between them. The CDR3 DNA follows: TGCAGCGTCCGGATGGGGGATAGGGCAAACACCTTC. Protein product: CSVRMGDRANTF.

This chain's CDR3 is CASSLGTGCEAFF. The CDR3 region has the DNA TGTGCCAGCAGCTTGGGAACAGGGTGTGAAGCTTTCTTT. The chain combines TRBV5-6 with TRBJ1-1; D may be TRBD1 (6 bases). Germline V CDR1 and CDR2: SGHDT, YYEEEE. The CDR3 is 13 amino acids. Trimming took 0 bases from V and 7 from J, leaving 10 bases between them.

The genes are TRBV4-2 and TRBJ2-2; TRBD2 aligns across 10 bases. J was trimmed by 4 bases and V by 0 bases; bases with no gene match: 2. The CDR3 extends over 16 amino acids. Germline CDR1 is LGHNA and CDR2 is YNFKEQ. The CDR3 nucleotides are TGTGCCAGCAGCCAAGAGGGACTAGCGCTCACCGGGGAGCTGTTTTTT. Translated: CASSQEGLALTGELFF.

This clonotype was recorded at least ten times. The chain couples TRBV12-3 or TRBV12-4 to TRBJ1-1, with D tentatively TRBD1 (5 bases). The CDR3 consists of 15 residues. V was cut by 5 bases and J by 2 bases, with 15 bases left in between. CDR3 in DNA: TGTGCCAGCAGTCCACACTGGGGCTCAAACACTGAAGCTTTCTTT. This encodes CASSPHWGSNTEAFF.

This clonotype turned up a few times. One end of the junction is discordant with germline, which a read error may explain. The chain is built from TRBV10-3 and TRBJ1-2, with a possible D match to TRBD1 (6 bases). CDR1 is ENHRY and CDR2 is SYGVKD in the germline V gene. This CDR3 contains 14 residues. The CDR3 reads CAISEPGDNHGYTF. Written as DNA, the CDR3 is TGTGCCATCAGTGAGCCAGGGGATAACCATGGCTACACCTTC.

This clonotype was observed many times. This rearrangement joins TRBV11-2 to TRBJ2-5, with D maybe TRBD2 (6 bases). The CDR3 is 15 amino acids. V was shortened by 5 bases and J by 4 bases, with 17 bases between the two germline ends. From germline, CDR1 is SGHAT and CDR2 FQNNGV. CDR3 residues: CASSPGLRGGETQYF. The CDR3 region has the DNA TGTGCCAGCAGCCCAGGGTTGCGGGGTGGAGAGACCCAGTACTTC. The full variable domain, with the rest looked up from reference TRBV11-2 and TRBJ2-5, is EAGVAQSPRYKIIEKRQSVAFWCNPISGHATLYWYQQILGQGPKLLIQFQNNGVVDDSQLPKDRFSAERLKGVDSTLKIQPAKLEDSAVYLCASSPGLRGGETQYFGPGTRLLVL.

This clonotype was seen a few times. V is TRBV29-1 and J is TRBJ1-1, with D perhaps TRBD1 (5 bases). Germline V gene lookup returns CDR1 SQVTM and CDR2 ANQGSEA. The CDR3 has 14 amino acids. V lost 4 bases and J lost 3, with 15 bases in between. The CDR3 sequence: CSVGIQTADTEAFF. The CDR3 DNA is TGCAGCGTTGGTATTCAGACAGCCGACACTGAAGCTTTCTTT. Filled out from reference TRBV29-1 and TRBJ1-1, the complete variable domain reads SAVISQKPSRDICQRGTSLTIQCQVDSQVTMMFWYRQQPGQSLTLIATANQGSEATYESGFVIDKFPISRPNLTFSTLTVSNMSPEDSSIYLCSVGIQTADTEAFFGQGTRLTVV.

This clonotype appeared many times. The genes are TRBV30 and TRBJ1-1; D possibly corresponds to TRBD1 (6 bases). Trimming stripped 5 bases from V and 4 bases from J, with 23 bases between. CDR1 is GTSNPN and CDR2 is SVGIG in the germline V gene (reference sequence). The length of the CDR3 is 16 residues. The CDR3 DNA reads TGTGCCTGGCAACCACCAGAGTTCAGGGGCGCCACTGAAGCTTTCTTT. It specifies CAWQPPEFRGATEAFF.

In its sample, this clonotype was seen a few times. The chain links TRBV12-3 or TRBV12-4 to TRBJ2-5, with 7 bases that match TRBD2. V trimming: 5 bases; J trimming: 3 bases; junction bases outside the gene matches: 15. The CDR3 loop spans 17 amino acids. DNA of the CDR3: TGTGCCAGCAGTATACCTAGTGATAGCGGGCCTGAAGAGACCCAGTACTTC. Protein sequence: CASSIPSDSGPEETQYF.

This clonotype was counted at least ten times. The chain employs TRBV10-3 and TRBJ2-2; 10 bases are shared with TRBD2. J gave up 5 bases and V 6 bases, and 9 bases lay outside the gene matches. Germline V lookup: CDR1 ENHRY, CDR2 SYGVKD. The CDR3 length is 16 residues. CDR3 amino acids: CAIRASGSPGTGELFF. The CDR3 coding sequence is TGTGCCATCAGAGCTAGCGGGAGCCCTGGGACCGGGGAGCTGTTTTTT.

This clonotype turned up a few times. This chain connects TRBV7-9 to TRBJ2-4, with 7 nucleotides matching TRBD2. The CDR3 covers 18 residues. V lost 1 base and J lost 0; bases outside the gene matches: 9. CDR1 and CDR2 from the germline V gene are SEHNR and FQNEAQ (reference sequence). CDR3: CASSLGLSGEIAKNIQYF. The DNA of the CDR3 is TGTGCCAGCAGCTTAGGGTTGAGCGGGGAGATAGCCAAAAACATTCAGTACTTC.

This clonotype was observed many times. The rearrangement uses TRBV11-2 and TRBJ2-5; no firm D call. The germline V gene encodes CDR1 SGHAT and CDR2 FQNNGV. With 0 bases removed from V and 7 bases from J, the gap between germline ends came to 9 bases. CDR3 size: 13 residues. For the CDR3, the DNA is TGTGCCAGCAGCTTAGATGGGGTGGGGACCCAGTACTTC. The encoded protein is CASSLDGVGTQYF.

J is TRBJ2-3 and V is TRBV2, with D perhaps TRBD2 (5 bases). This CDR3 region has 15 residues. Germline CDR1 SNHLY, CDR2 FYNNEI. V lost 6 bases and J 6 bases, leaving 19 bases between the germline ends. The CDR3 nucleotides read TGTGCCAGCAGACTCGGGCCGCGCCAGCGGGATACGCAGTATTTT. Protein sequence: CASRLGPRQRDTQYF.

The chain employs TRBV6-1 and TRBJ1-2, with a possible D match to TRBD1 (5 bases). V was clipped by 10 bases and J by 5 bases, with 8 bases between them. Looked up from germline, CDR1 is MNHNS and CDR2 is SASEGT. This CDR3 comprises 10 residues. The CDR3 DNA reads TGTGCCACTAGGGGATATGGCTACACCTTC. This gives the protein CATRGYGYTF.

In its sample, this clonotype was seen a few times. The V and J genes are TRBV6-1 and TRBJ1-3; no reliable D call. Per the germline V gene, CDR1 is MNHNS and CDR2 is SASEGT. Trimming removed 7 bases at V and 0 bases at J, with 7 bases between. This CDR3 comprises 13 residues. The CDR3, as DNA: TGTGCCAGCATCCCCCTCTCTGGAAACACCATATATTTT. Protein sequence: CASIPLSGNTIYF.

This clonotype was seen a few times. This chain connects TRBV12-3 or TRBV12-4 to TRBJ1-6; maybe TRBD1 (5 bases). The CDR3 consists of 16 residues. V shed 2 bases and J shed 3 bases, with 11 bases lying between them. The CDR3 region is CASSLRGRGYNSPLHF. The CDR3 bases are TGTGCCAGCAGTTTACGGGGGAGGGGCTATAATTCACCCCTCCACTTT.

This clonotype has more than one count but fewer than ten. The chain links TRBV12-3 or TRBV12-4 to TRBJ1-3, with TRBD1 matching over 10 bases. The CDR3 spans 15 residues. J gave up 2 bases and V 8 bases, and 6 bases lay outside the gene matches. The CDR3 DNA is TGTGCCAGCGCCCCCGGGACAGGGGCTGGAAACACCATATATTTT. This sequence encodes CASAPGTGAGNTIYF.

The table lists this clonotype with a count of one. This chain connects TRBV20-1 to TRBJ1-5; D is unclear. From germline, CDR1 is DFQATT and CDR2 SNEGSKA (reference sequence). CDR3 size: 13 residues. Trimming cost V 4 bases and J 4 bases, with 11 bases left between them. CDR3 region: CSANRAQNQPQHF. The DNA for the CDR3 is TGCAGTGCTAACCGGGCCCAGAATCAGCCCCAGCATTTT.

The chain couples TRBV7-3 to TRBJ2-7; possibly TRBD1 for D (5 bases). Per germline, CDR1 SGHTA and CDR2 FQGTGA. There are 17 residues in the CDR3. The V end lost 1 base, the J end lost 2 bases, and 18 bases lay between the germline ends. The CDR3 loop reads CASSLNGGGQETYEQYF. Here the CDR3 DNA reads TGTGCCAGCAGCTTAAATGGTGGCGGACAAGAGACCTACGAGCAGTACTTC.